The 30 T cell receptor beta chains presented below share a single source sample, sequenced in a study of T-cell memory formation after mild COVID-19. TCRdb fed the 5' RACE reads into MiXCR, producing one record per CDR3 protein. The table records under 700,000 distinct CDR3 sequences, over 20% of them present only once. Sample: PBMCs or a T cell subset sorted from them (not recorded which). These receptors were taken from an adult woman who had mild COVID-19 (a few samples of this study predate the infection). Cell type and time point are not known.

This clonotype appeared a few times. The chain employs TRBV7-2 and TRBJ2-3; 7 bases fit TRBD2. V dropped 0 bases and J dropped 2; count of bases not matched to a gene: 5. Looked up from germline, CDR1 is SGHTA and CDR2 is FQGNSA. The CDR3 sequence is 16 residues long. The CDR3 region is CASSLAPSGYTDTQYF. In nucleotides, the CDR3 is TGTGCCAGCAGCTTAGCTCCTAGCGGATACACAGATACGCAGTATTTT.

V usage is TRBV7-2 and J usage is TRBJ2-7; TRBD1 agrees at 7 bases. Per germline, CDR1 SGHTA and CDR2 FQGNSA. J lost 5 bases, V lost 6 bases, and 10 bases had no gene match. CDR3 size: 14 residues. The CDR3 coding sequence is TGTGCCAGCAGGGAAACGACAGGGTGGAACGAGCAGTACTTC. Protein product: CASRETTGWNEQYF.

This clonotype has more than one count but fewer than ten. The CDR3 region is CAISEGSSLQEEAFF. DNA for the CDR3: TGTGCCATCAGTGAGGGATCCAGCCTGCAGGAAGAAGCTTTCTTT. The rearrangement joins TRBV10-3 to TRBJ1-1, with D unclear. This CDR3 is 15 amino acids long. Trimming cost V 2 bases and J 8 bases, with 18 bases left between them. Germline loops: CDR1 ENHRY, CDR2 SYGVKD.

The V and J genes are TRBV20-1 and TRBJ2-1; D is undetermined. CDR3 length: 15 amino acids. The germline CDR1 and CDR2 sequences are DFQATT and SNEGSKA (reference sequence). V was clipped by 0 bases and J by 2 bases, with 11 bases between them. In DNA form, the CDR3 reads TGCAGTGCTAGAGATCGTAGACGGACCTACAATGAGCAGTTCTTC. Its translation is CSARDRRRTYNEQFF.

The J gene is TRBJ2-5, the V gene TRBV5-1; the D gene is possibly TRBD2 (6 bases). CDR3 size: 16 residues. Germline loops: CDR1 SGHRS, CDR2 YFSETQ. V shed 0 bases and J shed 2 bases, with 14 bases lying between them. CDR3 DNA: TGCGCCAGCAGCTTGGCCGGGACTGTCGGTCAAGAGACCCAGTACTTC. It is translated as CASSLAGTVGQETQYF. The whole variable domain, filled in from reference TRBV5-1 and TRBJ2-5, reads KAGVTQTPRYLIKTRGQQVTLSCSPISGHRSVSWYQQTPGQGLQFLFEYFSETQRNKGNFPGRFSGRQFSNSRSEMNVSTLELGDSALYLCASSLAGTVGQETQYFGPGTRLLVL.

V usage is TRBV4-3 and J usage is TRBJ2-1; 8 bases agree with TRBD1. The CDR3 covers 11 residues. V lost 8 bases, J lost 12 bases, and 6 bases stayed unmatched. The germline V gene has CDR1 LGHNA and CDR2 YSLEER. The CDR3 spells CASQGASGQFF. The DNA for the CDR3 is TGCGCCAGCCAGGGGGCGAGCGGGCAGTTCTTC.

This clonotype showed up just a few times. The chain uses TRBV20-1 and TRBJ2-2; D is possibly TRBD1 or TRBD2 (5 bases each). CDR1 DFQATT and CDR2 SNEGSKA come from the germline V gene (reference sequence). Trimming removed 3 bases from V and 2 bases from J, with 7 bases in between. This CDR3 is 13 amino acids long. The chain's CDR3 is CSASGTNTGELFF. The DNA of the CDR3 is TGCAGTGCTAGCGGGACCAACACCGGGGAGCTGTTTTTT.

In regard to this clonotype: The junction departs from germline at one end; a sequencing error may be responsible. The rearrangement links TRBV30 to TRBJ1-3; 8 bases are a match to TRBD1. CDR3 length: 12 amino acids. Germline V gives CDR1 GTSNPN, CDR2 SVGIG (reference sequence). In DNA, the CDR3 is TGTGCCTGGAGTGATTTGGGGGACAGGCAATTCTTT. Protein product: CAWSDLGDRQFF.

This chain connects TRBV20-1 to TRBJ1-6; 8 nucleotides align to TRBD1. The ends lost 6 bases at V and 8 bases at J; junction bases unmatched: 21. This CDR3 contains 18 residues. Germline CDR1 DFQATT, CDR2 SNEGSKA (reference sequence). CDR3 DNA: TGCAGTGCCTCCCCCAGGCAGGGGGCCCCCCAATACGATTCACCCCTCCACTTT. Its protein is CSASPRQGAPQYDSPLHF.

This clonotype was seen a handful of times. This rearrangement joins TRBV5-6 to TRBJ2-5; D ambiguous. V gave up 3 bases and J gave up 5 bases, with 17 bases separating them. There are 15 residues in the CDR3. CDR1 is SGHDT, CDR2 YYEEEE, per germline. The chain's CDR3 is CASSYPDKFEETQYF. The CDR3 region has the DNA TGTGCCAGCAGCTACCCAGACAAGTTCGAGGAGACCCAGTACTTC.

The chain is built from TRBV20-1 and TRBJ1-2; D possibly corresponds to TRBD1 (5 bases). Germline loops: CDR1 DFQATT, CDR2 SNEGSKA (reference sequence). There are 18 residues in the CDR3. Trimming left V 3 bases short and J 8 bases short, with 31 bases between. The CDR3 loop reads CSARGDPSQTDMGSGYTF. CDR3 bases: TGCAGTGCTAGGGGCGACCCCTCCCAGACAGATATGGGCTCCGGCTACACCTTC.

A few counts support this clonotype. The rearrangement links TRBV6-5 to TRBJ1-1, with D perhaps TRBD1 (6 bases). V was trimmed by 6 bases and J by 1 base, leaving 21 bases between them. CDR3 size: 17 residues. Germline loops: CDR1 MNHEY, CDR2 SVGAGI. CDR3 loop: CASRTRLTGWENTEAFF. CDR3 in DNA: TGTGCCAGCAGAACAAGGCTGACAGGTTGGGAGAACACTGAAGCTTTCTTT.

V and J are TRBV6-5 and TRBJ2-2; D not certain. Trimming pared 2 bases from V and 6 bases from J, leaving 4 bases between. Germline V gene sequence: CDR1 MNHEY, CDR2 SVGAGI. This CDR3 region has 12 residues. For the CDR3, the DNA is TGTGCCAGCAGTTACGAGGCCGGGGAGCTGTTTTTT. It translates to CASSYEAGELFF.

This clonotype was detected only once. J is TRBJ2-7 and V is TRBV27; 8 nucleotides align to TRBD2. The V gene end was trimmed by 8 bases and the J gene end by 5 bases; junction bases not matched to a gene: 26. The germline gives CDR1 MNHEY, CDR2 SMNVEV (reference sequence). CDR3 length: 19 residues. The CDR3 DNA reads TGTGCCAGCTTTCCGTCCAGGCCGGATTATGATAGCGGGATCCACGAGCAGTACTTC. Translated: CASFPSRPDYDSGIHEQYF.

This clonotype was found a few times. This chain links TRBV7-9 with TRBJ2-3; D is unresolved. The CDR3 totals 16 residues. Germline values: CDR1 SEHNR, CDR2 FQNEAQ (reference sequence). The ends were cut back, 1 base at V and 2 bases at J, with 13 bases in the middle. CDR3 nucleotide sequence: TGTGCCAGCAGCTTAGGGGGTGACCCCCCCACAGATACGCAGTATTTT. It is translated as CASSLGGDPPTDTQYF.

The table lists this clonotype with a few counts. This chain joins TRBV7-2 and TRBJ1-1; no clear D gene. Germline V gene lookup returns CDR1 SGHTA and CDR2 FQGNSA. The CDR3 extends over 14 amino acids. With 3 bases removed from V and 4 bases from J, the gap between germline ends came to 12 bases. CDR3 amino acids: CASSFFSGSTEAFF. The CDR3 bases are TGTGCCAGCAGCTTTTTCTCCGGGAGCACTGAAGCTTTCTTT.

The chain employs TRBV11-2 and TRBJ2-1; 11 bases are a match to TRBD2. The CDR3 consists of 15 residues. V lost 5 bases, J lost 8 bases, and 8 bases stayed unmatched. CDR1 SGHAT and CDR2 FQNNGV come from the germline V gene. CDR3 sequence reads: CASSPTSGSRYEQFF. CDR3 in DNA: TGTGCCAGCAGCCCTACTAGCGGGAGCAGGTATGAGCAGTTCTTC.

The J gene is TRBJ2-6, the V gene TRBV5-1, with D uncertain. This CDR3 comprises 18 residues. CDR1 SGHRS and CDR2 YFSETQ come from the germline V gene. The ends were cut back, 0 bases at V and 0 bases at J, with 13 bases in the middle. The CDR3 loop is CASSLALGGISGANVLTF. DNA for the CDR3: TGCGCCAGCAGCTTGGCCTTGGGTGGGATCTCTGGGGCCAACGTCCTGACTTTC.

This clonotype was recorded only once. The chain has TRBV10-3 and TRBJ2-2, with 7 bases fitting TRBD2. From germline, CDR1 is ENHRY and CDR2 SYGVKD. This CDR3 has 14 amino acids. Trimming at V came to 5 bases and at J to 0 bases, leaving 0 bases not matched to a gene. The CDR3 DNA is TGTGCCATCAGTAGCGGGGCGAACACCGGGGAGCTGTTTTTT. Its protein product is CAISSGANTGELFF.

V is TRBV20-1 and J is TRBJ2-1, with 9 positions matching TRBD1. Germline assignment: CDR1 DFQATT and CDR2 SNEGSKA (reference sequence). The CDR3 is 15 amino acids. Trimming removed 0 bases from V and 2 bases from J; junction bases left unmatched: 2. The CDR3 DNA reads as TGCAGTGCTAGAGAAACAGGGGGCCCCTACAATGAGCAGTTCTTC. It codes for CSARETGGPYNEQFF.

This clonotype was seen only a few times. The chain uses TRBV6-5 and TRBJ1-2; 7 positions agree with TRBD1. In germline, CDR1 is MNHEY, CDR2 SVGAGI. This CDR3 contains 13 residues. V lost 2 bases to trimming and J lost 9 bases; unmatched junction nucleotides: 6. The CDR3: CASSYRGRSSYTF. The CDR3 DNA reads as TGTGCCAGCAGTTACAGGGGGCGTAGTAGCTACACCTTC.

This clonotype came up a few times. This chain connects TRBV6-5 to TRBJ1-6, with D possibly TRBD1 on 5 matching bases. Germline V CDR1 and CDR2: MNHEY, SVGAGI. Trimming left V 6 bases short and J 7 bases short, with 10 bases between. This CDR3 region has 13 residues. As DNA, the CDR3 is TGTGCCAGCAGATCAGGGATGAATTCACCCCTCCACTTT. It specifies CASRSGMNSPLHF.

This clonotype turned up a few times. The chain uses TRBV20-1 and TRBJ2-2, with D uncertain. The V gene's germline CDR1 is DFQATT and CDR2 SNEGSKA (reference sequence). CDR3 length equals 12 residues. V was pared by 2 bases and J by 6 bases, with 7 bases between. CDR3 DNA: TGCAGTGCTAGACCCGGTCCCGGGGAGCTGTTTTTT. It specifies CSARPGPGELFF.

This chain links TRBV20-1 with TRBJ2-7; the match to TRBD2 covers 9 bases. V was pared by 6 bases and J by 2 bases, with 5 bases of the junction left unmatched. Per germline, CDR1 DFQATT and CDR2 SNEGSKA (reference sequence). The CDR3 length is 13 residues. The CDR3 nucleotides read TGCAGTGCGAACCTAGCGGGGACCTACGAGCAGTACTTC. The encoded protein is CSANLAGTYEQYF.

This clonotype was observed at least ten times. The rearrangement uses TRBV5-6 and TRBJ2-7, with D possibly matching TRBD1 (6 bases). V was shortened by 4 bases and J by 7 bases, with 18 bases between the two germline ends. The CDR3 consists of 14 residues. Germline values: CDR1 SGHDT, CDR2 YYEEEE. CDR3 nucleotide sequence: TGTGCCAGCAGCCTTGGGGGCTCCGGCGGGGAGCAGTACTTC. Translating it yields CASSLGGSGGEQYF. The entire variable domain, with the rest obtained from reference TRBV5-6 and TRBJ2-7, is as follows: DAGVTQSPTHLIKTRGQQVTLRCSPKSGHDTVSWYQQALGQGPQFIFQYYEEEERQRGNFPDRFSGHQFPNYSSELNVNALLLGDSALYLCASSLGGSGGEQYFGPGTRLTVT.

The V gene is TRBV5-1, the J gene TRBJ2-7; no firm D call. Germline assignment: CDR1 SGHRS and CDR2 YFSETQ. This CDR3 is 15 amino acids long. Trimming removed 0 bases at V and 0 bases at J, with 10 bases between. CDR3 residues: CASSLGQLDSYEQYF. The DNA for the CDR3 is TGCGCCAGCAGCTTGGGCCAGCTTGACTCCTACGAGCAGTACTTC.

This clonotype was found a few times. The chain employs TRBV12-3 or TRBV12-4 and TRBJ2-1, with 8 bases lining up with TRBD2. The CDR3 is 17 residues long. Trimming removed 7 bases from V and 4 bases from J; junction bases left unmatched: 15. DNA of the CDR3: TGTGCCAGCAACCCGCTGGGCGGGAGGCAGGATTACAATGAGCAGTTCTTC. It yields the protein CASNPLGGRQDYNEQFF.

The table lists this clonotype with a few counts. The chain combines TRBV3-1 with TRBJ2-6; D is perhaps TRBD2 (5 bases). Germline CDR1 and CDR2: LGHDT and YNNKEL (reference sequence). V was trimmed by 3 bases and J by 0 bases, leaving 6 bases between them. The CDR3 has 15 residues. The CDR3 DNA sequence: TGTGCCAGCAGCCACCGGGACTCTGGGGCCAACGTCCTGACTTTC. It translates to CASSHRDSGANVLTF.

This clonotype appeared many times. The chain carries TRBV5-1 and TRBJ2-7; D remains ambiguous. Per the germline V gene, CDR1 is SGHRS and CDR2 is YFSETQ. This CDR3 spans 13 amino acids. Trimming took off 4 bases at V and 3 bases at J, with 11 bases between the two ends. The CDR3 sequence is CASSSRPSYEQYF. The CDR3 DNA reads TGCGCCAGCAGCAGTCGACCCAGCTACGAGCAGTACTTC.

V and J are TRBV4-1 and TRBJ2-5; 11 nucleotides align to TRBD1. CDR3 size: 16 residues. Trimming took 3 bases from V and 3 from J; bases not matched to a gene: 6. Germline CDR1 reads MGHRA; CDR2 reads YSYEKL. The CDR3 is CASSHAGTGGEETQYF. For the CDR3, the DNA is TGCGCCAGCAGCCATGCCGGGACAGGGGGAGAAGAGACCCAGTACTTC.